Presented here are 6 T cell receptor beta chains from one specimen sequenced in a study of T cells in Graves' hyperthyroidism and ophthalmopathy. Amplified TCR beta CDR3 regions came from RNA transcripts. An initial round of RT-PCR targeting the TCR CDR3 relied on the HTBI primer set. Each CDR3 protein gets one entry after TCRdb re-called the multiplex PCR reads with MiXCR. Of approximately 690,000 distinct CDR3 sequences listed, less than 25% are singletons. The sequenced sample consisted of blood. The receptors here all came from a man aged 25 to 40 with Graves' ophthalmopathy.

V is TRBV5-1 and J is TRBJ2-7; a weak D match, TRBD1 (6 bases). Germline-derived CDR1 and CDR2 are SGHRS and YFSETQ. V lost 0 bases to trimming and J lost 5 bases, with 21 bases between them. The CDR3 has 17 amino acids. This CDR3 is CASSLVFRTEYPNEQYF. The DNA of the CDR3 is TGCGCCAGCAGCTTGGTATTTCGGACAGAATATCCCAACGAGCAGTACTTC.

The rearrangement links TRBV7-6 to TRBJ2-3, with a weak D call TRBD1 (6 bases). The CDR3 loop spans 14 amino acids. CDR1 is SGHVS, CDR2 FNYEAQ, per germline. The V and J ends lost 3 bases and 1 base respectively, with 8 bases between them. CDR3 DNA sequence: TGTGCCAGCAGCTTCTGGACAGGCACAGATACGCAGTATTTT. Its protein product is CASSFWTGTDTQYF.

The chain links TRBV12-3 or TRBV12-4 to TRBJ2-3; D may correspond to TRBD1 or TRBD2 (7 bases each). V was cut by 3 bases and J by 6 bases, with 19 bases left in between. There are 16 residues in the CDR3. The CDR3 protein is CASSFRRWEGADTQYF. The CDR3 bases are TGTGCCAGCAGTTTCCGACGGTGGGAGGGGGCGGATACGCAGTATTTT.

The CDR3 nucleotides are TGCAGTGCCTGGGAACCTGGACAGGGGCTGCAAGAGACCCAGTACTTC. It is translated as CSAWEPGQGLQETQYF. The chain recombines TRBV20-1 with TRBJ2-5, with 9 bases lining up with TRBD1. V was pared by 6 bases and J by 2 bases, with 13 bases of the junction left unmatched. CDR3 size: 16 residues. Per the germline V gene, CDR1 is DFQATT and CDR2 is SNEGSKA (reference sequence).

This clonotype occurred a few times. CDR3 amino acids: CASSPEGDRALPDTQYF. For the CDR3, the DNA is TGTGCCAGCAGCCCCGAGGGAGACAGGGCCCTCCCAGATACGCAGTATTTT. V gene TRBV5-8 combines with J gene TRBJ2-3, with 7 bases fitting TRBD1. The CDR3 spans 17 residues. Germline CDR1 and CDR2: SGHTS and YDEGEE. Trimming cost V 4 bases and J 4 bases; bases outside gene matches: 15.

This clonotype has a count of ten or more. This chain uses TRBV11-2 with TRBJ2-7; unclear D gene. The V end lost 4 bases, the J end lost 0 bases, and 4 bases lay between the germline ends. Germline V gene sequence: CDR1 SGHAT, CDR2 FQNNGV. CDR3 size: 12 residues. CDR3 in amino acids: CASSWGSYEQYF. CDR3 bases: TGTGCCAGCAGCTGGGGCTCCTACGAGCAGTACTTC.